This T cell receptor (beta chain) was captured in a study of regulatory T cells in long-lasting Graves disease. A note on this clonotype: With a much larger clone just one base away, this may be a read error.

Relying on iRepertoire HTBI primers and Arm-PCR of CDR3 regions, the team built TCR beta libraries. TCRdb recomputed calls from the multiplex PCR reads with MiXCR, one row per CDR3 protein. This table holds around 460,000 distinct CDR3 sequences, about 15% found once. Time point given: newly diagnosed GD, antithyroid drugs for less than 3 months. Construction of the TCR library relied on RNA isolated from PBMCs. Losses at the gene ends were 4 bases for V and 5 bases for J; bases not matched to a gene: 7. CDR1 DFQATT and CDR2 SNEGSKA come from the germline V gene (reference sequence). There are 15 residues in the CDR3. These records were also assigned to another study, of T cells in Graves' hyperthyroidism and ophthalmopathy. From that report: Patients counted as stable if ophthalmopathy did not develop within 18 months. Researchers ran a first-round RT-PCR on the TCR CDR3 using the HTBI primer set.

This TCR derives from a woman aged 45-65 years with Graves disease. Sequencing was performed on peripheral blood mononuclear cells (PBMCs), taken at new diagnosis, from a patient treated with antithyroid drugs. V and J are TRBV20-1 and TRBJ2-1, with 11 bases that match TRBD2. The CDR3 nucleotides read TGCAGTGCTAAGGGACTAGCGGCTACGAACAATGAGCAGTTCTTC. This gives the protein CSAKGLAATNNEQFF.